This T cell receptor (beta chain) was profiled in a study of TIL therapy for anti-PD-1-resistant metastatic lung cancer (dated by TCRdb to about 2021). In the study overall: Tumors were harvested before any PD-1/PD-L1 blockade; patients then received nivolumab, and those progressing received lymphodepletion, expanded TIL infusion and IL-2. Enrolled patients had a median age of around 50 years (range about 38-85) and a median tumor PD-L1 proportion score of approximately 6.6%. The cohort was composed predominantly of lung adenocarcinoma, with a handful of EGFR-mutant and two ALK-rearranged tumors included, and half of patients were identified as current or former smokers. A median non-synonymous tumor mutation burden of approximately 1.5 mutations per megabase was determined across the cohort by whole-exome sequencing. T cell receptor beta sequencing of tumor and peripheral blood was used to follow clonotypes across the tumor, the expanded TIL product and serial blood samples. Study-wide conclusions, independent of this receptor: The cohort was highly selected, including more treatment-naive, never-smoker and oncogene-addicted patients than is typical, which limits generalizability. The baseline peripheral repertoire was partially replaced by infused TIL clonotypes, which then decayed over months, and persistence showed no apparent association with response. The study protocol defined all tumor marker inferences as exploratory.

The CDR3 has 15 amino acids, counting the end cysteine and phenylalanine. Only CDR3 DNA remains: 45 bases, in frame from the first base. The germline V gene (reference sequence) specifies SEHNR as CDR1 and FQNEAQ as CDR2. Unmatched junction bases come to 6, with V trimmed by 5 bases and J by 8 bases. Regarding this clone: No cognate antigen has been identified for it. Qualities for individual bases were not recorded, and no much larger clone is one base off.

The immunoSEQ v3 hsTCRB kit was used to amplify TCR beta CDR3 regions from genomic DNA through bias-controlled multiplex PCR. TCR libraries were sequenced on an Illumina NextSeq 500 to approximately 2 million read pairs for survey level or about 5-6.5 million for deep level. The authors' pipeline ran thus. V, D and J genes were assigned, non-productive sequences were removed, and clonality was reported by immunoSEQ Analyzer software. Repertoires of infused TIL and blood were compared using productive Simpson clonality and the Morisita overlap index of productive TRB rearrangements. Absolute clonotype counts in blood were estimated by multiplying the lymphocyte count by the CD3+ fraction and by the productive frequency of the clone. TCRdb carries this immuneACCESS record with in-frame sequences only. Its versions omit some clonotypes, under half of them owing to an unresolved V gene in the studies checked, with the rest unexplained. D and trimming come from the DNA, and the V and J calls and clone size come from that table. The sample contains about 21,000 clones, 70% to 85% of them found a single time. The top ten clones comprise around 1.8% of the sample.

The time point label corresponds to: pre-treatment sample, taken before nivolumab and TIL therapy. A phase I trial run at two centers enrolled adults with stage 4 NSCLC between October 2017 and early 2020. Samples were obtained from a single-arm, open-label phase I trial in which tumor-infiltrating lymphocyte therapy with nivolumab was evaluated in advanced non-small cell lung cancer. Blood mononuclear cells from EDTA tubes were isolated by Ficoll gradient, snap-frozen as pellets, and DNA was extracted with a Qiagen mini-prep kit. Specimen: blood, collected at baseline. The receptor comes from a person between 30 and 80 years old with non-small cell lung cancer. The V gene is TRBV7-9 and the J gene is TRBJ1-6, and 10 junction bases match TRBD1. The CDR3 region reads CASSRDRGSDSPLHF. The nucleotide sequence reads as follows: TGTGCCAGCAGCCGGGACAGGGGCTCGGATTCACCCCTCCACTTT. Extended through the reference TRBV7-9 and TRBJ1-6 proteins, this CDR3 yields the full variable domain: DTGVSQNPRHKITKRGQNVTFRCDPISEHNRLYWYRQTLGQGPEFLTYFQNEAQLEKSRLLSDRFSAERPKGSFSTLEIQRTEQGDSAMYLCASSRDRGSDSPLHFGNGTRLTVT.